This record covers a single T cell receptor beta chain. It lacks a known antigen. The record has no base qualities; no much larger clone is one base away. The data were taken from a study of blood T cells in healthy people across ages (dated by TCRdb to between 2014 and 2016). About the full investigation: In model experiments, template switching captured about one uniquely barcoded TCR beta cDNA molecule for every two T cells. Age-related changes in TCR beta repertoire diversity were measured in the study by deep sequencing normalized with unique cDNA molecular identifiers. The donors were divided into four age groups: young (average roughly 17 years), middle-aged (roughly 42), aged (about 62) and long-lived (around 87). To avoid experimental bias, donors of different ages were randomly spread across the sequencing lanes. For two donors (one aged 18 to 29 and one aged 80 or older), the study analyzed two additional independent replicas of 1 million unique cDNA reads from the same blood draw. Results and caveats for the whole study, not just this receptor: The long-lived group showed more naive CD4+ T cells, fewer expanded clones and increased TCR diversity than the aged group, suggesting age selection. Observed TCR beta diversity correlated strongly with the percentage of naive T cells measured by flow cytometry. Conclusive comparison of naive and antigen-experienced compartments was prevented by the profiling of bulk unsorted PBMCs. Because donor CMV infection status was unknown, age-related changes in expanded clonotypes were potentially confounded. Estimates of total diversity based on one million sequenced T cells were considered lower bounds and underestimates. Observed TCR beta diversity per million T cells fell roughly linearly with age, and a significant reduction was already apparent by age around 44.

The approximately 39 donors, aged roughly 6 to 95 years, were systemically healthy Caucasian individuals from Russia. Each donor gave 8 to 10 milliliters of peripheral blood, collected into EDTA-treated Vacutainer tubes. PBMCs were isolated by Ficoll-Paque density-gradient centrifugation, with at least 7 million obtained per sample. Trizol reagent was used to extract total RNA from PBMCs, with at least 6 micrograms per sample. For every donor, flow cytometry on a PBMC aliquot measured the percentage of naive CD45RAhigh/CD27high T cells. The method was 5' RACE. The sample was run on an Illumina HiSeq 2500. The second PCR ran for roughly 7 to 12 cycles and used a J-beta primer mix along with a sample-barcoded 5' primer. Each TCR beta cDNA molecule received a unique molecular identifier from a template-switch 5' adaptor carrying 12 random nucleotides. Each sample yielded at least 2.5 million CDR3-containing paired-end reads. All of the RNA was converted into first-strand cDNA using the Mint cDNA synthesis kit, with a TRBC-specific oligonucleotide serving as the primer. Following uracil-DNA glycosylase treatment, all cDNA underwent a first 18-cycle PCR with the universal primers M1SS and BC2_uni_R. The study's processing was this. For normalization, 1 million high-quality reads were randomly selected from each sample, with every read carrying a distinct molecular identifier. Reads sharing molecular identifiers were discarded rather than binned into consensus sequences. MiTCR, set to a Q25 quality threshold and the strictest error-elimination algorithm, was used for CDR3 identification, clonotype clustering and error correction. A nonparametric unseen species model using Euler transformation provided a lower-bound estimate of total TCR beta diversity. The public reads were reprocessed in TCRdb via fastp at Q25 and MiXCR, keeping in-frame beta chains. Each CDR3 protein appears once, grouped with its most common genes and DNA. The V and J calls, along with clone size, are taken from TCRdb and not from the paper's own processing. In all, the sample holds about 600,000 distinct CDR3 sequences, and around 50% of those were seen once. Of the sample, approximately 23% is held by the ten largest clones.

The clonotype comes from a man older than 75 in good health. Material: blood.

The sequence in DNA is TGCAGTGCTAGAGACGGACAGGGGGCAGGAAACACTGAAGCTTTCTTT. Translated, this is CSARDGQGAGNTEAFF. Recombination linked TRBV20-1 to TRBJ1-1; the central 11 bases match TRBD1. CDR1 and CDR2, per the germline V gene (reference sequence), are DFQATT and SNEGSKA. The V end gives up 0 bases and the J end 2 bases, leaving 5 bases in the junction not matched to a gene. There are 16 amino acids in the CDR3, from cysteine to phenylalanine inclusive. Here the CDR3 DNA is all that survives: 48 bases in frame from base 1.